The 8 T cell receptor beta chains below were found in one sample sequenced in a study of T cells expressing NK-cell markers. One entry per CDR3 protein, without DNA, is what TCRdb gives after re-calling the 5' RACE reads. The repertoire table contains approximately 550,000 distinct CDR3 sequences. Sequenced sample: blood T cells: a sorted CD56 or NKG2C T cell subset, CD4+ or CD8+ T cells, or bulk PBMC T cells (not recorded which). The source is a young man in good health.

This rearrangement joins TRBV6-2 or TRBV6-3 to TRBJ1-1. The CDR3 runs to 14 residues. Germline values: CDR1 MNHEY, CDR2 SVGEGT. The chain's CDR3 is CASSPDMRTTEAFF.

CDR3 region: CASSLGLAGVTTSYEQYF. The chain couples TRBV5-6 to TRBJ2-7; TCRdb gives TRBD2 as the D gene, but with no DNA this cannot be confirmed. The germline CDR1 and CDR2 sequences are SGHDT and YYEEEE. CDR3 size: 18 residues.

The chain combines TRBV7-9 with TRBJ1-2. The CDR3 spans 17 residues. From germline, CDR1 is SEHNR and CDR2 FQNEAQ (reference sequence). CDR3 region: CASSSLPEWQESYGYTF.

V is TRBV12-3 or TRBV12-4 and J is TRBJ2-1. The CDR3 is 15 amino acids. CDR3 region: CASSFAVGIYNEQFF.

The V and J genes are TRBV9 and TRBJ2-3; the TCRdb call, TRBD1, lacks DNA for checking. The CDR3 is 16 residues long. Germline CDR1 reads SGDLS; CDR2 reads YYNGEE. CDR3 residues: CASSALIAGSTDTQYF. Full variable domain (missing parts from reference TRBV9 and TRBJ2-3): DSGVTQTPKHLITATGQRVTLRCSPRSGDLSVYWYQQSLDQGLQFLIQYYNGEERAKGNILERFSAQQFPDLHSELNLSSLELGDSALYFCASSALIAGSTDTQYFGPGTRLTVL.

The rearrangement uses TRBV29-1 and TRBJ2-2; the D call of TRBD1 rests on TCRdb alone, since no DNA is present to check it. The CDR3 contains 15 residues. Looked up from germline, CDR1 is SQVTM and CDR2 is ANQGSEA. Here the CDR3 reads CSVRDGSLDTGELFF.

This chain links TRBV28 with TRBJ2-1; the TRBD1 assignment by TCRdb is unverifiable without DNA. CDR1 and CDR2 (germline): MDHEN, SYDVKM. The CDR3 is made up of 14 amino acids. CDR3 in amino acids: CASTEQVEWNEQFF.

The CDR3 region is CASSQDYRTSGRKDEQFF. The chain links TRBV4-3 to TRBJ2-1; the TCRdb D gene call, TRBD2, has no DNA to confirm it. The CDR3 loop spans 18 amino acids. Germline CDR1 and CDR2: LGHNA and YSLEER.